These 2 T cell receptor beta chains came from one sample sequenced in a study of T cell responses to AZD1222 COVID-19 vaccine listed by TCRdb under 2021. Library preparation used the immunoSEQ multiplex PCR assay. What TCRdb holds here is the immuneACCESS table cut down to in-frame rearrangements. Part of the clones is not present; checked against another copy, under half of the missing clones reflect an unresolved V gene, and the others are unexplained. For this sample the table gives 60,000 to 70,000 clones, of which 82% were detected only once. Clones ranked in the top ten supply over 5% of the sample. The time point label here, explained by the study, means: baseline before first vaccination. The sample here was peripheral blood, taken on day 0 of AZD1222 vaccination. The receptors here all came from an adult in good health.

This chain joins TRBV6-5 and TRBJ1-6; D is undetermined. Germline assignment: CDR1 MNHEY and CDR2 SVGAGI. V gave up 6 bases and J gave up 4 bases, with 10 bases separating them. This CDR3 region has 14 residues. The CDR3 bases are TGTGCCAGCAGACTAACGGCGTATAATTCACCCCTCCACTTT. Its protein is CASRLTAYNSPLHF.

V and J are TRBV29-1 and TRBJ1-1; TRBD1 matches at 8 bases. CDR1 and CDR2 from the germline V gene are SQVTM and ANQGSEA. Trimming removed 7 bases from V and 7 bases from J; junction bases left unmatched: 5. The CDR3 covers 11 residues. CDR3 nucleotide sequence: TGCAGCGCACAGGGGGGCTATGAAGCTTTCTTT. Translation gives CSAQGGYEAFF.